The 18 T cell receptor beta chains below come from one sample, sequenced in a study of cytotoxic CD8 clonotypes in ibrutinib-treated CLL (dated by TCRdb to the early 2020s). The time point label corresponds to: around 25 months on ibrutinib. Library preparation was by the immunoSEQ multiplex PCR assay. In TCRdb, the immuneACCESS table is reduced to in-frame sequences with V and J assigned. These tables do not hold every clone; where another copy was compared, an unresolved V gene accounts for under half, and the others remain unexplained. The sample yields approximately 210,000 clones; over 55% were counted once. The ten top clones hold roughly an eighth of the sample. The sequences come from PBMCs, collected after 24 months of ibrutinib treatment. The receptors shown here come from a human donor with chronic lymphocytic leukemia.

As concerns this clone: Germline is not matched at one junction end, which may reflect a read error. V is TRBV5-1 and J is TRBJ2-1; TRBD2 agrees at 11 bases. The CDR3 is 15 amino acids. The V gene's germline CDR1 is SGHRS and CDR2 YFSETQ. In nucleotides, the CDR3 is TGCGCCAGCAGCTTGGAGTTTGTGGTAGCGGGAGGGCCGATCTTC. It specifies CASSLEFVVAGGPIF.

This clone showed up just a few times. This rearrangement joins TRBV4-2 to TRBJ2-1; 11 bases match TRBD2. Germline CDR1 and CDR2: LGHNA and YNFKEQ. The CDR3 runs to 17 residues. Trimming cost V 0 bases and J 3 bases; bases outside gene matches: 4. CDR3 DNA: TGTGCCAGCAGCCAAGATCAGGGGACTAGCGGCTACAATGAGCAGTTCTTC. This sequence encodes CASSQDQGTSGYNEQFF.

The V call is TRBV18, the J call TRBJ2-7; possible D gene TRBD2, 5 bases. Germline CDR1 is KGHSH and CDR2 is LQKENI. This CDR3 comprises 13 residues. V was shortened by 8 bases and J by 4 bases, with 15 bases between the two germline ends. CDR3 coding DNA: TGTGCCAGCGGCAAGGGAGACAAATACGAGCAGTACTTC. Translating it yields CASGKGDKYEQYF. Based on the CDR3 plus reference TRBV18 and TRBJ2-7, the full variable domain is NAGVMQNPRHLVRRRGQEARLRCSPMKGHSHVYWYRQLPEEGLKFMVYLQKENIIDESGMPKERFSAEFPKEGPSILRIQQVVRGDSAAYFCASGKGDKYEQYFGPGTRLTVT.

In regard to this clone: This may be a read error, as it is one base from a much larger clone. This chain joins TRBV2 and TRBJ2-3; 8 bases align to TRBD2. The CDR3 totals 15 residues. In germline, CDR1 is SNHLY, CDR2 FYNNEI. With 3 bases clipped from V and 0 bases from J, the junction kept 2 bases outside the gene matches. The CDR3 bases are TGTGCCAGCAGTGAGTCTAGCGGGAGCACAGATACGCAGTATTTT. Translated, it gives CASSESSGSTDTQYF.

The chain uses TRBV15 and TRBJ2-1, with 7 bases aligning to TRBD2. Germline V gene data show CDR1 as LNHNV and CDR2 as YYDKDF (reference sequence). The junction had 3 bases not matched to a gene; V was cut back by 0 bases and J by 4 bases. The CDR3 consists of 15 residues. The CDR3 reads CATSREGGRYNEQFF. CDR3 in DNA: TGTGCCACCAGCAGAGAGGGAGGGCGGTACAATGAGCAGTTCTTC.

This clone was counted only a few times. The chain links TRBV7-2 to TRBJ2-7; D remains ambiguous. The CDR3 sequence is 15 residues long. The germline V gene encodes CDR1 SGHTA and CDR2 FQGNSA. The V end was cut by 3 bases, the J end by 2 bases, with 14 bases between. CDR3 sequence: CASSFLWRQTYEQYF. The CDR3 coding sequence is TGTGCCAGCAGCTTCCTGTGGCGGCAGACCTACGAGCAGTACTTC.

V and J are TRBV11-2 and TRBJ2-7; 8 bases map to TRBD2. J gave up 0 bases and V 1 base, and 5 bases lay outside the gene matches. This CDR3 has 16 residues. The germline gives CDR1 SGHAT, CDR2 FQNNGV. This CDR3 reads CASSLGAGGTSYEQYF. In nucleotides, the CDR3 is TGTGCCAGCAGCTTAGGCGCGGGAGGCACCTCCTACGAGCAGTACTTC.

In DNA form, the CDR3 reads TGTGCCAGCAGCTCCCACCCGGAGGGAGTGGGCGAGCAGTACTTC. Its protein product is CASSSHPEGVGEQYF. The rearrangement uses TRBV7-6 and TRBJ2-7; TRBD2 might be the D (6 bases). The CDR3 length is 15 residues. Looked up from germline, CDR1 is SGHVS and CDR2 is FNYEAQ. V was clipped by 4 bases and J by 6 bases, with 19 bases between them.

The chain links TRBV30 to TRBJ2-7; D ambiguous. This CDR3 is 11 amino acids long. Looked up from germline, CDR1 is GTSNPN and CDR2 is SVGIG (reference sequence). The V and J ends lost 8 bases and 1 base respectively, with 9 bases between them. Here the CDR3 DNA reads TGTGCCCTGAGCCTATCCTACGAGCAGTACTTC. This sequence encodes CALSLSYEQYF.

The chain couples TRBV19 to TRBJ2-7; 7 positions agree with TRBD1. Germline values: CDR1 LNHDA, CDR2 SQIVND (reference sequence). The CDR3 is made up of 14 amino acids. V dropped 2 bases and J dropped 0; count of bases not matched to a gene: 1. The CDR3 loop is CASSIRDSSYEQYF. The CDR3 DNA reads TGTGCCAGTAGTATAAGGGACAGCTCCTACGAGCAGTACTTC.

This sequence joins TRBV9 and TRBJ2-1; D not certain. V was trimmed by 1 base and J by 6 bases, leaving 11 bases between them. The germline CDR1 and CDR2 sequences are SGDLS and YYNGEE. The CDR3 extends over 14 amino acids. CDR3 region: CASSVSSSPNEQFF. DNA of the CDR3: TGTGCCAGCAGCGTAAGTAGCTCCCCCAATGAGCAGTTCTTC.

The gene calls are TRBV27 and TRBJ2-5; D is unresolved. Looked up from germline, CDR1 is MNHEY and CDR2 is SMNVEV (reference sequence). Trimming pared 6 bases from V and 0 bases from J, leaving 14 bases between. This CDR3 has 15 amino acids. The CDR3: CASSTNGFYQETQYF. DNA for the CDR3: TGTGCCAGCAGCACCAACGGGTTCTACCAAGAGACCCAGTACTTC.

This clone was observed a handful of times. The V and J genes are TRBV19 and TRBJ1-1; weak D call: TRBD1 (5 bases). Trimming cost V 5 bases and J 1 base, with 11 bases left between them. Germline V gene lookup returns CDR1 LNHDA and CDR2 SQIVND (reference sequence). CDR3 length: 14 amino acids. CDR3 bases: TGTGCCAGTAGTCCATCCACAGGGAACACTGAAGCTTTCTTT. Residues: CASSPSTGNTEAFF. Combining the CDR3 with reference TRBV19 and TRBJ1-1 gives the whole variable domain DGGITQSPKYLFRKEGQNVTLSCEQNLNHDAMYWYRQDPGQGLRLIYYSQIVNDFQKGDIAEGYSVSREKKESFPLTVTSAQKNPTAFYLCASSPSTGNTEAFFGQGTRLTVV.

This clone has more than one count but fewer than ten. The chain employs TRBV19 and TRBJ1-5, with D perhaps TRBD1 (6 bases). CDR1 and CDR2 (germline): LNHDA, SQIVND (reference sequence). Trimming pared 5 bases from V and 2 bases from J, leaving 19 bases between. The CDR3 extends over 17 amino acids. CDR3 coding DNA: TGTGCCAGTAGTGCGGGGGAGCACAGGGATGGCAATCAGCCCCAGCATTTT. Translation gives CASSAGEHRDGNQPQHF.

The chain links TRBV27 to TRBJ1-5; TRBD1 aligns across 9 bases. The CDR3 covers 15 residues. Germline lookup yields CDR1 MNHEY and CDR2 SMNVEV (reference sequence). V lost 4 bases to trimming and J lost 2 bases; unmatched junction nucleotides: 3. The CDR3 here is CASSSDRGGNQPQHF. DNA for the CDR3: TGTGCCAGCAGTTCGGACAGGGGTGGCAATCAGCCCCAGCATTTT.

V is TRBV7-9 and J is TRBJ1-1; 7 bases fit TRBD1. The CDR3 covers 13 residues. CDR1 is SEHNR and CDR2 is FQNEAQ in the germline V gene (reference sequence). The trim removed 11 bases at V and 0 bases at J, leaving 6 bases unmatched. The CDR3 reads CAARDRMNTEAFF. CDR3 bases: TGTGCCGCCCGGGACAGAATGAACACTGAAGCTTTCTTT.

The sample holds one count of this clone. The CDR3 reads CASSPRSTLSLAGHYEQYF. The CDR3 DNA reads as TGTGCCAGCTCACCTAGGTCTACCCTTTCTCTAGCGGGGCACTACGAGCAGTACTTC. The chain has TRBV18 and TRBJ2-7; 9 nucleotides agree with TRBD2. Trimming removed 3 bases from V and 3 bases from J; junction bases left unmatched: 18. The CDR3 runs 19 residues. CDR1 is KGHSH, CDR2 LQKENI, per germline.

The table lists this clone with a few counts. The V and J genes are TRBV27 and TRBJ2-2; D ambiguous. The CDR3 covers 14 residues. Germline CDR1 MNHEY, CDR2 SMNVEV (reference sequence). V was clipped by 2 bases and J by 5 bases, with 9 bases between them. As DNA, the CDR3 is TGTGCCAGCAGTTTAGGTCTTCAGACCGGGGAGCTGTTTTTT. This codes for CASSLGLQTGELFF.